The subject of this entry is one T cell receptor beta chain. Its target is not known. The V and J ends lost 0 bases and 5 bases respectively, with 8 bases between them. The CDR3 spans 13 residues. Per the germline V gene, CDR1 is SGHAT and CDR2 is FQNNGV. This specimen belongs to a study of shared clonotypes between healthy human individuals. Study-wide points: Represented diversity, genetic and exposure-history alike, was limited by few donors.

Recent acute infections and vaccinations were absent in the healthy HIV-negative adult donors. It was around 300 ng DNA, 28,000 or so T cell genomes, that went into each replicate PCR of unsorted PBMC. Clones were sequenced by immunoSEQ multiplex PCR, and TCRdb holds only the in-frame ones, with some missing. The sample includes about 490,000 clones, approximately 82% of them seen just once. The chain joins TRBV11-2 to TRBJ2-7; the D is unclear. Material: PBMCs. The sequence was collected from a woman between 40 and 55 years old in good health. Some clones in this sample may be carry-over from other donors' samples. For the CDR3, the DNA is TGTGCCAGCAGCTTAGATCTGGGTAACGAGCAGTACTTC. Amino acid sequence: CASSLDLGNEQYF.